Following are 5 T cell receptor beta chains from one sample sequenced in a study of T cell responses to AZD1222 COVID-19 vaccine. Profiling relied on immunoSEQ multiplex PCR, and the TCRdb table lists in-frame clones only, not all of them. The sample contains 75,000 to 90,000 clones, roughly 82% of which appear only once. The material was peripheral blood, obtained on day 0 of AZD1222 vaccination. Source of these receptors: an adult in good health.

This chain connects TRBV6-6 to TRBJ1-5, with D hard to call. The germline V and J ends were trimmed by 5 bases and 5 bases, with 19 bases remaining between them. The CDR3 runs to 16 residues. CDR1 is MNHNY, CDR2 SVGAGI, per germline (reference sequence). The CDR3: CASSRKGRSIDQPQHF. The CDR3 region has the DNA TGTGCCAGCAGTCGAAAAGGACGTAGTATCGATCAGCCCCAGCATTTT.

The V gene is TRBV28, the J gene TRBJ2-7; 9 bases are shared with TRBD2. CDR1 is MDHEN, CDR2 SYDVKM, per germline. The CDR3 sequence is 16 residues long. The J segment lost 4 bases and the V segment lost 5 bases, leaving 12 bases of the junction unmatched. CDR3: CASSTHGAGGTYEQYF. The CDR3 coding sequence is TGTGCCAGCAGTACTCACGGGGCGGGAGGGACTTACGAGCAGTACTTC.

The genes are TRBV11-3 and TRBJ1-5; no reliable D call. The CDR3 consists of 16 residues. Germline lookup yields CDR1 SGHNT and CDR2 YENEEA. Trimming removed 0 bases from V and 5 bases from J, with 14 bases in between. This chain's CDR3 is CASSLDDSWNDQPQHF. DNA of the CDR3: TGTGCCAGCAGCTTAGATGACTCATGGAACGATCAGCCCCAGCATTTT.

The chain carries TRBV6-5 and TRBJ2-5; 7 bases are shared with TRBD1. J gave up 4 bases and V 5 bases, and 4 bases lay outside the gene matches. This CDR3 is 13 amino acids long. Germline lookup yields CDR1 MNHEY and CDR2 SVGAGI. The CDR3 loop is CASSRQGTETQYF. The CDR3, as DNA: TGTGCCAGCAGTCGACAGGGTACAGAGACCCAGTACTTC.

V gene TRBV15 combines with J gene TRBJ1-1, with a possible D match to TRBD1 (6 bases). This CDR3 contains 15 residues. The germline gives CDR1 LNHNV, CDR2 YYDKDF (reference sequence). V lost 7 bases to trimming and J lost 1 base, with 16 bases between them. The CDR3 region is CATTLWGATNTEAFF. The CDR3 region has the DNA TGTGCCACCACCCTATGGGGGGCGACGAACACTGAAGCTTTCTTT.